The 22 T cell receptor beta chains below come from one sample, sequenced in a study of T cells in tuberculosis. Thawed, overnight-rested PBMC were stained with GMM-loaded CD1B tetramer, viability dye and anti-CD3, then sorted. The lipid loaded on the CD1B tetramers was C32 glucose monomycolate from Rhodococcus equi. Generated by immunoSEQ multiplex PCR, the TCRdb table keeps only in-frame clones and is missing some. There are approximately 59,000 clones in the sample; approximately 88% occur only once, and 21% lies in the top ten. Specimen: CD1b-GMM tetramer-negative cells sorted from PBMCs. The receptors stem from an adult woman with latent tuberculosis.

The chain recombines TRBV19 with TRBJ1-5, with no clear D. Trimming left V 3 bases short and J 1 base short, with 13 bases between. CDR3 size: 16 residues. Per the germline V gene, CDR1 is LNHDA and CDR2 is SQIVND (reference sequence). CDR3 nucleotides: TGTGCCAGTAGTATGGGCCCGGGCGGGAGCAATCAGCCCCAGCATTTT. It translates to CASSMGPGGSNQPQHF.

The chain links TRBV7-2 to TRBJ1-5; D gene unclear. This CDR3 comprises 13 residues. V was shortened by 5 bases and J by 5 bases, with 10 bases between the two germline ends. The germline gives CDR1 SGHTA, CDR2 FQGNSA. The CDR3 region has the DNA TGTGCCAGCAGCCCCGACGGGTATCAGCCCCAGCATTTT. Its protein product is CASSPDGYQPQHF.

The chain couples TRBV10-2 to TRBJ2-5; TRBD2 matches 12 bases. With 3 bases clipped from V and 5 bases from J, the junction kept 7 bases outside the gene matches. The CDR3 spans 16 residues. Germline V gene sequence: CDR1 WSHSY, CDR2 SAAADI. CDR3 loop: CASSESSGRAAETQYF. Here the CDR3 DNA reads TGCGCCAGCAGTGAATCTAGCGGGAGGGCCGCCGAGACCCAGTACTTC.

The V call is TRBV29-1, the J call TRBJ1-1; TRBD1 matches at 9 bases. The germline V gene has CDR1 SQVTM and CDR2 ANQGSEA. This CDR3 is built from 12 residues. The trim removed 0 bases at V and 9 bases at J, leaving 2 bases unmatched. CDR3 sequence reads: CSVEDTGGKAFF. CDR3 coding DNA: TGCAGCGTTGAAGACACAGGGGGCAAAGCTTTCTTT. The full variable domain, with the rest looked up from reference TRBV29-1 and TRBJ1-1, is SAVISQKPSRDICQRGTSLTIQCQVDSQVTMMFWYRQQPGQSLTLIATANQGSEATYESGFVIDKFPISRPNLTFSTLTVSNMSPEDSSIYLCSVEDTGGKAFFGQGTRLTVV.

The J gene is TRBJ2-3, the V gene TRBV7-2; TRBD2 matches 10 bases. With 0 bases clipped from V and 5 bases from J, the junction kept 5 bases outside the gene matches. This CDR3 spans 16 amino acids. CDR1 is SGHTA and CDR2 is FQGNSA in the germline V gene. The CDR3 nucleotides read TGTGCCAGCAGCTTAGCCCTAGCGGGAGTTCAAGATACGCAGTATTTT. Its translation: CASSLALAGVQDTQYF.

This chain uses TRBV30 with TRBJ2-2; D call uncertain. The CDR3 spans 14 residues. Trimming pared 0 bases from V and 3 bases from J, leaving 8 bases between. Per germline, CDR1 GTSNPN and CDR2 SVGIG (reference sequence). CDR3 sequence reads: CAWSVLSYTGELFF. The CDR3, as DNA: TGTGCCTGGAGTGTACTGAGTTACACCGGGGAGCTGTTTTTT.

The V and J genes are TRBV19 and TRBJ2-7, with 8 bases that match TRBD1. The V and J ends lost 6 bases and 2 bases, in that order; junction bases with no gene match: 9. CDR3 size: 15 residues. Germline V gene sequence: CDR1 LNHDA, CDR2 SQIVND (reference sequence). This chain's CDR3 is CASRETGTGPYEQYF. The CDR3 DNA is TGTGCCAGTAGAGAAACCGGGACAGGCCCCTACGAGCAGTACTTC.

The chain joins TRBV27 to TRBJ2-3; 9 bases match TRBD1. The CDR3 covers 15 residues. Per germline, CDR1 MNHEY and CDR2 SMNVEV (reference sequence). The V segment lost 8 bases and the J segment 5 bases; nucleotides outside the gene matches: 11. CDR3 coding DNA: TGTGCCAGCCTGGGAACAGGGGGCTCTGGAGATACGCAGTATTTT. Protein product: CASLGTGGSGDTQYF.

This clone has only one observation. The gene calls are TRBV30 and TRBJ1-1, with D possibly TRBD1 on 5 matching bases. The V end lost 0 bases, the J end lost 1 base, and 6 bases lay between the germline ends. CDR3 length: 13 residues. CDR1 is GTSNPN and CDR2 is SVGIG in the germline V gene (reference sequence). CDR3 nucleotide sequence: TGTGCCTGGAGTGTTGGACAGAACACTGAAGCTTTCTTT. Translated: CAWSVGQNTEAFF.

The chain has TRBV27 and TRBJ2-7; TRBD1 is a possible D gene (6 bases). CDR3 length: 15 amino acids. V lost 6 bases, J lost 4 bases, and 19 bases lay in between. The germline gives CDR1 MNHEY, CDR2 SMNVEV (reference sequence). CDR3 sequence reads: CASSLIQGNVYEQYF. DNA for the CDR3: TGTGCCAGCAGCCTAATCCAGGGGAATGTATACGAGCAGTACTTC.

This chain uses TRBV4-3 with TRBJ2-1; 8 bases fit TRBD2. CDR1 and CDR2 from the germline V gene are LGHNA and YSLEER. CDR3 length equals 16 residues. V gave up 0 bases and J gave up 5 bases; unmatched junction bases: 6. The CDR3 nucleotides read TGCGCCAGCAGCCAAGAGAGCGGGAGCCCCCACAATGAGCAGTTCTTC. Its protein is CASSQESGSPHNEQFF.

The rearrangement links TRBV5-1 to TRBJ2-1; 9 bases are shared with TRBD2. CDR1 is SGHRS and CDR2 is YFSETQ in the germline V gene. The CDR3 has 16 amino acids. J lost 0 bases, V lost 2 bases, and 3 bases had no gene match. The CDR3 protein is CASSFLAGFSYNEQFF. CDR3 bases: TGCGCCAGCAGCTTTCTAGCGGGATTCTCCTACAATGAGCAGTTCTTC.

In this sample, this clone turned up once. J is TRBJ2-7 and V is TRBV28; 11 bases fit TRBD2. V trimming: 2 bases; J trimming: 3 bases; junction bases outside the gene matches: 9. The CDR3 has 17 residues. The V gene's germline CDR1 is MDHEN and CDR2 SYDVKM. CDR3 loop: CASSLRAGTSGFYEQYF. CDR3 sequence (DNA): TGTGCCAGCAGTTTACGAGCCGGGACTAGCGGATTCTACGAGCAGTACTTC.

The chain links TRBV5-1 to TRBJ2-7, with D possibly matching TRBD2 (6 bases). The germline CDR1 and CDR2 sequences are SGHRS and YFSETQ. This CDR3 is built from 14 residues. V shed 4 bases and J shed 0 bases, with 11 bases lying between them. In DNA, the CDR3 is TGCGCCAGCAGCCCCCGGGGGAGCTCCTACGAGCAGTACTTC. The encoded protein is CASSPRGSSYEQYF. Looking up the rest from reference TRBV5-1 and TRBJ2-7 gives the full variable domain: KAGVTQTPRYLIKTRGQQVTLSCSPISGHRSVSWYQQTPGQGLQFLFEYFSETQRNKGNFPGRFSGRQFSNSRSEMNVSTLELGDSALYLCASSPRGSSYEQYFGPGTRLTVT.

The rearrangement links TRBV7-9 to TRBJ1-1; D perhaps matches TRBD1 (6 bases). The CDR3 runs to 14 residues. The V end was cut by 5 bases, the J end by 1 base, with 11 bases between. CDR1 and CDR2 (germline): SEHNR, FQNEAQ (reference sequence). CDR3 amino acids: CASSVMTGNTEAFF. CDR3 coding DNA: TGTGCCAGCAGCGTCATGACAGGGAACACTGAAGCTTTCTTT.

J is TRBJ1-3 and V is TRBV28; D not resolved. V was cut by 2 bases and J by 2 bases, with 7 bases left in between. CDR3 length: 14 residues. Germline values: CDR1 MDHEN, CDR2 SYDVKM. The chain's CDR3 is CASSLTNPGNTIYF. The DNA for the CDR3 is TGTGCCAGCAGTTTAACAAACCCTGGAAACACCATATATTTT.

The rearrangement links TRBV28 to TRBJ1-1; 7 bases align to TRBD1. Per the germline V gene, CDR1 is MDHEN and CDR2 is SYDVKM. CDR3 size: 16 residues. V was pared by 6 bases and J by 0 bases, with 10 bases of the junction left unmatched. CDR3 nucleotides: TGTGCCAGCAGGGAGGGGGCATCCGTACTGAACACTGAAGCTTTCTTT. Translated, it gives CASREGASVLNTEAFF.

The chain has TRBV7-9 and TRBJ1-2; TRBD1 agrees at 7 bases. This CDR3 is 13 amino acids long. Germline CDR1 reads SEHNR; CDR2 reads FQNEAQ (reference sequence). Trimming removed 5 bases from V and 3 bases from J; junction bases left unmatched: 3. The CDR3 nucleotides are TGTGCCAGCAGCGCAGGGACAGACTATGGCTACACCTTC. Translated: CASSAGTDYGYTF.

In regard to this clone: The junction departs from the called germline gene at one end, perhaps through a read error. The chain is built from TRBV28 and TRBJ2-7; tentative D call: TRBD1 (6 bases). In germline, CDR1 is MDHEN, CDR2 SYDVKM. CDR3 size: 14 residues. The CDR3 region is CASSLSTGSYEQYF. DNA of the CDR3: TGTGCCAGCAGCTTATCGACAGGTAGCTACGAGCAGTACTTC.

The CDR3 spells CSSLVLSSYNEQFF. The DNA for the CDR3 is TGCAGCTCCCTCGTCTTGAGCTCCTACAATGAGCAGTTCTTC. The chain employs TRBV29-1 and TRBJ2-1; D not certain. The CDR3 runs 14 residues. Trimming pared 8 bases from V and 0 bases from J, leaving 14 bases between. The germline gives CDR1 SQVTM, CDR2 ANQGSEA.

This chain links TRBV28 with TRBJ2-1; TRBD2 aligns across 11 bases. CDR3 length: 15 amino acids. Germline trimming cut 5 bases from V and 9 bases from J; bases unmatched to any gene: 9. Germline lookup yields CDR1 MDHEN and CDR2 SYDVKM. CDR3 amino acids: CASSQTSGMRVEQFF. In DNA, the CDR3 is TGTGCCAGCAGTCAGACTAGCGGGATGCGAGTTGAGCAGTTCTTC. The complete variable domain, with remaining parts taken from reference TRBV28 and TRBJ2-1, reads DVKVTQSSRYLVKRTGEKVFLECVQDMDHENMFWYRQDPGLGLRLIYFSYDVKMKEKGDIPEGYSVSREKKERFSLILESASTNQTSMYLCASSQTSGMRVEQFFGPGTRLTVL.

The chain employs TRBV7-2 and TRBJ1-1; maybe TRBD1 (6 bases). CDR3 length: 14 amino acids. Per the germline V gene, CDR1 is SGHTA and CDR2 is FQGNSA. The ends were cut back, 1 base at V and 11 bases at J, with 17 bases in the middle. Here the CDR3 reads CASSLGWDTPTAFF. The CDR3 region has the DNA TGTGCCAGCAGCTTAGGTTGGGACACCCCAACGGCTTTCTTT.